This TCR beta chain emerged from a study of technical replicates of blood from a few donors. Using immunoSEQ multiplex PCR, the repertoire was profiled, and TCRdb retains in-frame clones only, with some absent. The sample gives 65,000 to 85,000 clones, approximately 94% of which show up once; approximately 0.4% is in the top ten. The germline V and J ends were trimmed by 1 base and 1 base, with 10 bases remaining between them. The CDR3 is made up of 15 amino acids. Per the germline V gene, CDR1 is KGHSH and CDR2 is LQKENI. The V gene is TRBV18, the J gene TRBJ1-1; D is uncertain. This clonotype was sampled from a human donor in good health. Sequencing used T cells isolated from PBMCs. The CDR3 reads CASSPLNERNTEAFF. The CDR3 DNA sequence: TGTGCCAGCTCACCACTGAACGAGAGGAACACTGAAGCTTTCTTT.